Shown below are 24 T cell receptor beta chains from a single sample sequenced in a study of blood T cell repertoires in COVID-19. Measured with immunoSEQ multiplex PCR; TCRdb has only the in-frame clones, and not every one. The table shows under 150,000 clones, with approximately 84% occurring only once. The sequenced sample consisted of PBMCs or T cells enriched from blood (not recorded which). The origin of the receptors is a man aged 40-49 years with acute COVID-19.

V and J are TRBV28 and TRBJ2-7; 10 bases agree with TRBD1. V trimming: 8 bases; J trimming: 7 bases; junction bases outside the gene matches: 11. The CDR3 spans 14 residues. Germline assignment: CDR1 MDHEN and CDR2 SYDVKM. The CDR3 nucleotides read TGTGCCAGCGGGACCCGGGACAGGGGTCGGGAGCAGTACTTC. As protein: CASGTRDRGREQYF.

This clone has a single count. The CDR3 nucleotides are TGTGCCAGCAGCCCCTCTCAGGGGCAGTTTAGCAATCAGCCCCAGCATTTT. As protein: CASSPSQGQFSNQPQHF. This chain connects TRBV4-2 to TRBJ1-5; maybe TRBD1 (6 bases). Germline-derived CDR1 and CDR2 are LGHNA and YNFKEQ. The CDR3 is made up of 17 amino acids. Trimming cost V 4 bases and J 0 bases, with 16 bases left between them.

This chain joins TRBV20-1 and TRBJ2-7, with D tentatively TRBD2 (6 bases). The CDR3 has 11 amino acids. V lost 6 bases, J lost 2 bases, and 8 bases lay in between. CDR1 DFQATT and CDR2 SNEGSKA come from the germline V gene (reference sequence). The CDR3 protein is CSARRAYEQYF. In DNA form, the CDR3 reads TGCAGTGCGAGGAGGGCCTACGAGCAGTACTTC.

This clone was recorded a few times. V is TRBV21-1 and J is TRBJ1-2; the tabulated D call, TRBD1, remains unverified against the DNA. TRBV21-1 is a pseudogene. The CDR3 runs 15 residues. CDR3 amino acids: CASSKAQVIVDGYTF. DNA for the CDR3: TGTGCCAGCAGCAAAGCACAGGTGATTGTGGATGGCTACACCTTC.

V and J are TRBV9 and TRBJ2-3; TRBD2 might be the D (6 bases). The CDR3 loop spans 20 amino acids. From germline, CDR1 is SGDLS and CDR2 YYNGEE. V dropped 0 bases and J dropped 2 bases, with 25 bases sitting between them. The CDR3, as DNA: TGTGCCAGCAGCGTAGGACTGGGTACCTGGGACTCTACTTCCACAGATACGCAGTATTTT. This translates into CASSVGLGTWDSTSTDTQYF.

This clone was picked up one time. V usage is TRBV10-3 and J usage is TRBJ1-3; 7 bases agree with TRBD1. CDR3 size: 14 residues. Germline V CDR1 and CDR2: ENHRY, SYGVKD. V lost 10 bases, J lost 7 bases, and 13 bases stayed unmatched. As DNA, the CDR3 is TGTGCCACCAAAGAGGAGGGGGCAGTGAACACCATATATTTT. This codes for CATKEEGAVNTIYF.

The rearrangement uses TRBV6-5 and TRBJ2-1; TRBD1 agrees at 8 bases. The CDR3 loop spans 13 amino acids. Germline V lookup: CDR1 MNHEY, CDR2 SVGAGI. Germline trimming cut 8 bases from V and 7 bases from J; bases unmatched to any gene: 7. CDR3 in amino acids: CASVAGGLNEQFF. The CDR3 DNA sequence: TGTGCCAGCGTCGCAGGGGGCCTAAATGAGCAGTTCTTC.

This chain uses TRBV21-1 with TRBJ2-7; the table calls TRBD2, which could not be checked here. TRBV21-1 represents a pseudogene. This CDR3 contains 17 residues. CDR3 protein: CASSKLRGKRDWREQYF. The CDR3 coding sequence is TGTGCCAGCAGCAAACTCCGGGGAAAGCGGGATTGGAGGGAGCAGTACTTC.

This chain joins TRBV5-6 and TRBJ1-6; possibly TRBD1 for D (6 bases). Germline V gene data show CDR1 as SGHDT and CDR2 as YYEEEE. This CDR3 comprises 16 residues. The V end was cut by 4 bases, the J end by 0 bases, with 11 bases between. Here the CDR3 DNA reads TGTGCCAGCAGCAACGGACAGAGCTCCTATAATTCACCCCTCCACTTT. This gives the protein CASSNGQSSYNSPLHF.

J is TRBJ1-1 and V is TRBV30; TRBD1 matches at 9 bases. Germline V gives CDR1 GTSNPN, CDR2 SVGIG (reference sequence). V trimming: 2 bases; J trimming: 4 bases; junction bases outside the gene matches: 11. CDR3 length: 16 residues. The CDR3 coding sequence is TGTGCCTGGAGTTTGACAGGGGGAAGAGTGGCCACTGAAGCTTTCTTT. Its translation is CAWSLTGGRVATEAFF.

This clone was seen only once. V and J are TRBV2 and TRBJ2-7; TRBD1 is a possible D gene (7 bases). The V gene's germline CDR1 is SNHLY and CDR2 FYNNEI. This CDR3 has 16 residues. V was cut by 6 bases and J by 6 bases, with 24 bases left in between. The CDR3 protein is CASRIRRGRGSFEQYF. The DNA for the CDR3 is TGTGCCAGCAGGATTAGAAGGGGGCGGGGCTCTTTCGAGCAGTACTTC.

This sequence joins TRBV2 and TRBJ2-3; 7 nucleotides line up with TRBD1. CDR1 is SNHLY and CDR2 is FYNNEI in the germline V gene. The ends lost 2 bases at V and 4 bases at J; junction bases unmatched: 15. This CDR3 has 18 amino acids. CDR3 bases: TGTGCCAGCAGTGAACAACCCCGTGCCAGGGGGAACCCAGATACGCAGTATTTT. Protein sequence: CASSEQPRARGNPDTQYF.

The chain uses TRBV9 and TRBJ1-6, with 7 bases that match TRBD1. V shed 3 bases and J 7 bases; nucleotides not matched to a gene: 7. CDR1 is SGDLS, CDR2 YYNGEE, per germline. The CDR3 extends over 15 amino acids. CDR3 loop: CASSGTGTENSPLHF. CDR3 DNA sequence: TGTGCCAGCAGCGGAACCGGGACAGAGAATTCACCCCTCCACTTT.

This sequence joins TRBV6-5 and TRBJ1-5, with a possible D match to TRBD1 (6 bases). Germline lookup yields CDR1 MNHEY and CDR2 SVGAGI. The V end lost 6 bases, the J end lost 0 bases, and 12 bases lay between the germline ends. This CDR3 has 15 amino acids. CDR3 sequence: CASRDRWGSNQPQHF. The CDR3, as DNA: TGTGCCAGCAGAGACAGGTGGGGTAGCAATCAGCCCCAGCATTTT.

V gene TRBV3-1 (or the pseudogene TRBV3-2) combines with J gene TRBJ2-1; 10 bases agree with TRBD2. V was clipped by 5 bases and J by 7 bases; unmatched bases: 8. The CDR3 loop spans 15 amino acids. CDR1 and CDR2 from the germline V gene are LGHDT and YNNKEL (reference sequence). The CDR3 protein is CASSFSGRERNEQFF. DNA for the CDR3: TGTGCCAGCAGCTTCAGCGGGAGGGAAAGGAATGAGCAGTTCTTC.

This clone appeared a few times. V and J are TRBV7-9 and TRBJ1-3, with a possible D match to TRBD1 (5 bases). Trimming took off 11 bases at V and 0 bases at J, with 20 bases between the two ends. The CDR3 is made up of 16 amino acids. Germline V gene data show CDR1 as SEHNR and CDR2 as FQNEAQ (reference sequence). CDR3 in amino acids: CAGNKQGHSSGNTIYF. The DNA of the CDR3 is TGTGCCGGGAATAAGCAGGGCCACAGCTCTGGAAACACCATATATTTT.

The CDR3 region has the DNA TGTGCCTGGTTGGTGGGGCTTACCACAGATACGCAGTATTTT. Its translation is CAWLVGLTTDTQYF. This chain connects TRBV30 to TRBJ2-3; possible D gene TRBD1, 5 bases. Germline CDR1 GTSNPN, CDR2 SVGIG (reference sequence). This CDR3 comprises 14 residues. Trimming pared 5 bases from V and 2 bases from J, leaving 14 bases between.

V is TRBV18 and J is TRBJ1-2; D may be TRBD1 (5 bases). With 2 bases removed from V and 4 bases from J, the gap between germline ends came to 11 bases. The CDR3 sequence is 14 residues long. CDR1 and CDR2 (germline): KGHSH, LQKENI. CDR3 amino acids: CASSPMRRVYGYTF. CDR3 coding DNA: TGTGCCAGCTCACCAATGCGCAGGGTCTATGGCTACACCTTC. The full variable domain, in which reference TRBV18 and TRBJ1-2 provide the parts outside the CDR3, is NAGVMQNPRHLVRRRGQEARLRCSPMKGHSHVYWYRQLPEEGLKFMVYLQKENIIDESGMPKERFSAEFPKEGPSILRIQQVVRGDSAAYFCASSPMRRVYGYTFGSGTRLTVV.

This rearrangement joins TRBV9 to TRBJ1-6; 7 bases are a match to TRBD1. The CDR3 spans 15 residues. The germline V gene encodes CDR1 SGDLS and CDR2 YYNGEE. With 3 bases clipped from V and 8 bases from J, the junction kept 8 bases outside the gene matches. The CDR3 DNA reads TGTGCCAGCAGCGCCCAGGGACAGCGTCATTCACCCCTCCACTTT. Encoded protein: CASSAQGQRHSPLHF.

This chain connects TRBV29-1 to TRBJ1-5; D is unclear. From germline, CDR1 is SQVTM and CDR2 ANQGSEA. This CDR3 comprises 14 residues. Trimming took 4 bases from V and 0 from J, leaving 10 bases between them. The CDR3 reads CSVAVDSSNQPQHF. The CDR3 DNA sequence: TGCAGCGTTGCTGTAGACTCTAGCAATCAGCCCCAGCATTTT.

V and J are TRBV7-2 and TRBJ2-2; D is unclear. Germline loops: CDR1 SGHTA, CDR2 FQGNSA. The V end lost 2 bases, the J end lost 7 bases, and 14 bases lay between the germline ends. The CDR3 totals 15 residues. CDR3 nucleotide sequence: TGTGCCAGCAGCTTAAATAGACTGTCTGGCGGGGAGCTGTTTTTT. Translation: CASSLNRLSGGELFF.

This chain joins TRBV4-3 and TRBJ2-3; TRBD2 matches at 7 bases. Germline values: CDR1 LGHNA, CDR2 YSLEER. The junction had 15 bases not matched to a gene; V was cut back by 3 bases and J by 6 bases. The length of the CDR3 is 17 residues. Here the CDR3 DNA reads TGCGCCAGCAGCCACCAAGGGAATAGCGGGTCGATGGATACGCAGTATTTT. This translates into CASSHQGNSGSMDTQYF.

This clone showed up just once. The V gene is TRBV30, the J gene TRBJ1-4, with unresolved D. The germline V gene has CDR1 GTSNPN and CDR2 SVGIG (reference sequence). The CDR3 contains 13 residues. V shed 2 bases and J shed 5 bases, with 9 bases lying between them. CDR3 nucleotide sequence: TGTGCCTGGAGTTTACAGCCAAATGAAAAACTGTTTTTT. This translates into CAWSLQPNEKLFF.

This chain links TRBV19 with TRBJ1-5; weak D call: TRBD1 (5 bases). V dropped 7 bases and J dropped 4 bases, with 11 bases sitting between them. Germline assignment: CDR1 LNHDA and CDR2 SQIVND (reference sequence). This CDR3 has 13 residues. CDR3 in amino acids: CASTRTQNQPQHF. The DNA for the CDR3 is TGTGCCAGTACCCGGACACAGAATCAGCCCCAGCATTTT.